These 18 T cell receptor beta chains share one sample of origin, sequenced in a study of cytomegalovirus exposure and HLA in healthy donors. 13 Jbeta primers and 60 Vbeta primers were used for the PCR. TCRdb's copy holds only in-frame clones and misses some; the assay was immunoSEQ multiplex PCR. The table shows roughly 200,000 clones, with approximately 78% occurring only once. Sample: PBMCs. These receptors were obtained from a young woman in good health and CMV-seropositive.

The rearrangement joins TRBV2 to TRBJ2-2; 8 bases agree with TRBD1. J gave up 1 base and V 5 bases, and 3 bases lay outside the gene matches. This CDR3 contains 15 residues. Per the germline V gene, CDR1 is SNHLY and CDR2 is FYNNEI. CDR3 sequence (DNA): TGTGCCAGCAGTCAGGACAGGGTGAACACCGGGGAGCTGTTTTTT. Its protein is CASSQDRVNTGELFF.

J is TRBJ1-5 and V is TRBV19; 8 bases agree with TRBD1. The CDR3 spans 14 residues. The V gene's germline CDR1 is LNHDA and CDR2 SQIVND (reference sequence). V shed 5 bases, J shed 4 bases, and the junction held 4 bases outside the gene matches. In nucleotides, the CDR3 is TGTGCCAGTAGTCGGACAGGGCTTAATCAGCCCCAGCATTTT. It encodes CASSRTGLNQPQHF.

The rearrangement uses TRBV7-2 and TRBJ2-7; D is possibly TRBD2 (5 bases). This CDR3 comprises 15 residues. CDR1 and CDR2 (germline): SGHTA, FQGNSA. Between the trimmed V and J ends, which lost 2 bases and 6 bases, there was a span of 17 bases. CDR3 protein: CASSLRGLAGPEQYF. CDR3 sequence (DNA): TGTGCCAGCAGCTTAAGAGGGCTAGCCGGCCCCGAGCAGTACTTC.

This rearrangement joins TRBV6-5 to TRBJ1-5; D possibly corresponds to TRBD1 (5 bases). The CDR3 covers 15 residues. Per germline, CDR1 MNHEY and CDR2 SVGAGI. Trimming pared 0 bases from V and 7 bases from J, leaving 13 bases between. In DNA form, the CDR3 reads TGTGCCAGCAGTTACTCCAGGGAAAGCGGGCAGCCCCAGCATTTT. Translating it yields CASSYSRESGQPQHF.

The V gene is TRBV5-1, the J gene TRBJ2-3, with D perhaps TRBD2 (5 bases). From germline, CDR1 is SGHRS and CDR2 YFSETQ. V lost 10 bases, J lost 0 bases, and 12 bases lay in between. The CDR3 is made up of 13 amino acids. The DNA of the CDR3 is TGCGCCTCCTCCTCGGGGAGCACAGATACGCAGTATTTT. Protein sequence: CASSSGSTDTQYF.

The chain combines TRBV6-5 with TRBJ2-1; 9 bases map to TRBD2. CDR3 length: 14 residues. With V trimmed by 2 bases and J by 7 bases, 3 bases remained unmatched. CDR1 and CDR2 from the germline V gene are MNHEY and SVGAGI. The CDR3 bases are TGTGCCAGCAGTTACGCGGGGGGGCGAAATGAGCAGTTCTTC. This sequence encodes CASSYAGGRNEQFF.

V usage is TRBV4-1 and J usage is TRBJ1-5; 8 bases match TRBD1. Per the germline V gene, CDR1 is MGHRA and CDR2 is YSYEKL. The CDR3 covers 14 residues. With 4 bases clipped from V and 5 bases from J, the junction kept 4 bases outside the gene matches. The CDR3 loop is CASSPYRGDQPQHF. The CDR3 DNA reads TGCGCCAGCAGCCCTTACAGGGGGGATCAGCCCCAGCATTTT.

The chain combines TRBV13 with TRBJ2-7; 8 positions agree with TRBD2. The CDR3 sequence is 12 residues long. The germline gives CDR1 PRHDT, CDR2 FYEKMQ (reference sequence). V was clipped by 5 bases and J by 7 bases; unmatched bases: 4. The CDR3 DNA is TGTGCCAGCAGCCTCAGCGGGGGAGAGCAGTACTTC. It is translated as CASSLSGGEQYF.

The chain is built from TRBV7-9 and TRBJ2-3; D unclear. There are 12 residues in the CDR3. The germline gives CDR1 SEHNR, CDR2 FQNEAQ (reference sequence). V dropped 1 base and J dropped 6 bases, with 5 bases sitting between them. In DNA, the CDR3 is TGTGCCAGCAGCTTAGAGCCCGATACGCAGTATTTT. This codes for CASSLEPDTQYF.

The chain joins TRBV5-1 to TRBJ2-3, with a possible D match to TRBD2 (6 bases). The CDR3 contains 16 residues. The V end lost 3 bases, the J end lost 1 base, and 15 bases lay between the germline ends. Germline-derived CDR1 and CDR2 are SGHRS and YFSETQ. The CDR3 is CASSSGLTLRTDTQYF. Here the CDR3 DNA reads TGCGCCAGCAGCTCGGGACTTACCCTCCGCACAGATACGCAGTATTTT.

CDR3 loop: CASSPYRGNTIYF. The CDR3 DNA is TGTGCCAGCAGCCCGTATCGGGGAAACACCATATATTTT. The V gene is TRBV7-2, the J gene TRBJ1-3, with no clear D. V dropped 5 bases and J dropped 4 bases, with 9 bases sitting between them. CDR1 SGHTA and CDR2 FQGNSA come from the germline V gene. The CDR3 totals 13 residues.

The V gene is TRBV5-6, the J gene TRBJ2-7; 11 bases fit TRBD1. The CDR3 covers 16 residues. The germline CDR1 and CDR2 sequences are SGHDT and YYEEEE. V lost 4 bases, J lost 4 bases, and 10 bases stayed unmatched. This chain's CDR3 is CASSPTGTGGEYEQYF. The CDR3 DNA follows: TGTGCCAGCAGCCCCACCGGGACAGGGGGGGAGTACGAGCAGTACTTC. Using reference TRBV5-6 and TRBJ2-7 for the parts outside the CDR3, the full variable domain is DAGVTQSPTHLIKTRGQQVTLRCSPKSGHDTVSWYQQALGQGPQFIFQYYEEEERQRGNFPDRFSGHQFPNYSSELNVNALLLGDSALYLCASSPTGTGGEYEQYFGPGTRLTVT.

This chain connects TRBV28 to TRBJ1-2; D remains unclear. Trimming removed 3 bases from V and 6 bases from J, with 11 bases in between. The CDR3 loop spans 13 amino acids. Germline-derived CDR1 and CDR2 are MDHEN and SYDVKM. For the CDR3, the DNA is TGTGCCAGCAGTTTCCCCCCTATCGATGGCTACACCTTC. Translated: CASSFPPIDGYTF.

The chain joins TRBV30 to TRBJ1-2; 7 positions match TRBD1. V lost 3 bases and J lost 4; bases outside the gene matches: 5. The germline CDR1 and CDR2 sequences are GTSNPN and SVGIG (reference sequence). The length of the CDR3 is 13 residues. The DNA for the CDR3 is TGTGCCTGGAGGGGGACAGTGGTCTATGGCTACACCTTC. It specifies CAWRGTVVYGYTF.

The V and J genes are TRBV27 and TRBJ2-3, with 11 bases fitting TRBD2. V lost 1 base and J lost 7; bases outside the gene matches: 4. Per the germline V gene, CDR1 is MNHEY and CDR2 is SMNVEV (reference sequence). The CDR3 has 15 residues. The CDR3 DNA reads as TGTGCCAGCAGTTTATGGCTAGCGGGAGGTTATACGCAGTATTTT. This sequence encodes CASSLWLAGGYTQYF.

The CDR3 region is CASSSAYEQYF. CDR3 nucleotides: TGTGCCAGCAGCTCCGCCTACGAGCAGTACTTC. The chain recombines TRBV5-6 with TRBJ2-7; no clear D. The CDR3 is 11 amino acids. In germline, CDR1 is SGHDT, CDR2 YYEEEE. Trimming left V 3 bases short and J 2 bases short, with 3 bases between.

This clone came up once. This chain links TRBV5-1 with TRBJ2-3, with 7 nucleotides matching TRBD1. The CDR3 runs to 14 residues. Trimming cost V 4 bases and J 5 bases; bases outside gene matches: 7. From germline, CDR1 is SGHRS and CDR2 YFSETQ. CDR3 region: CASSPRQGEDTQYF. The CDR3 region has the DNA TGCGCCAGCAGCCCACGACAGGGAGAAGATACGCAGTATTTT.

The CDR3 DNA is TGTGCCAGCAGTTGGCCTCGGGATTCTGGGGCCAACGTCCTGACTTTC. Its protein product is CASSWPRDSGANVLTF. J is TRBJ2-6 and V is TRBV6-6; TRBD2 might be the D (5 bases). Trimming took 4 bases from V and 1 from J, leaving 11 bases between them. The length of the CDR3 is 16 residues. Germline assignment: CDR1 MNHNY and CDR2 SVGAGI (reference sequence).